The sequence of this TCR beta chain was determined in a study of cytomegalovirus exposure and HLA in healthy donors. Overall study context: Around 200 million T cells yielded some 100 million unique TCR beta sequences, as an earlier analysis found.

Samples came from healthy bone marrow donors. Study-wide results and caveats: Sequence variants that were highly shared formed a cluster that was likely a sequencing artifact.

PCR amplification relied on 60 Vbeta primers (plus 13 Jbeta primers). Clones were sequenced by immunoSEQ multiplex PCR, and TCRdb holds only the in-frame ones, with some missing. This table holds approximately 140,000 clones, around 85% found once. With regard to this clone: Its antigen is as yet unknown.

The sequence was collected from a woman aged 50 to 60 in good health and CMV-seropositive. Material for sequencing was PBMCs.

This chain's CDR3 is CASSLGLNYGYTF. In nucleotides, the CDR3 is TGTGCCAGCAGCTTAGGGCTCAACTATGGCTACACCTTC. The V gene is TRBV7-8, the J gene TRBJ1-2, with D hard to call. This CDR3 comprises 13 residues. Germline CDR1 reads SGHVS; CDR2 reads FQNEAQ. V was shortened by 1 base and J by 2 bases, with 5 bases between the two germline ends.